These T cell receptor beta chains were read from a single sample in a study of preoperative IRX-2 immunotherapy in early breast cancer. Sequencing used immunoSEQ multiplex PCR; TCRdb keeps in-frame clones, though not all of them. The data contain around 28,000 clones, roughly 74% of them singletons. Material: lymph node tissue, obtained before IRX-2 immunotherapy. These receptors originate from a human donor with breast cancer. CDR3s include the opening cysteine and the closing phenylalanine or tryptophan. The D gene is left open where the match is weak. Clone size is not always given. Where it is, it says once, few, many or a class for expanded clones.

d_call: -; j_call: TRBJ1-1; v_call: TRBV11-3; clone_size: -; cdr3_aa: CASSLVLLGPGATGGEAFF; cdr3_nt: TGTGCCAGCAGCTTAGTTCTATTGGGTCCCGGGGCTACGGGCGGTGAAGCTTTCTTT
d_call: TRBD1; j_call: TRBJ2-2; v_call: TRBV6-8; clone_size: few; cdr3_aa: CASMGQGSPGELFF; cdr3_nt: TGTGCCAGCATGGGACAGGGTAGTCCCGGGGAGCTGTTTTTT
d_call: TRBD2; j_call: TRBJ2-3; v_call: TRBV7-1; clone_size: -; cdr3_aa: CASSLKGPAGGLGDTQYF; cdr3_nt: TGTGCCAGCAGCTTAAAGGGCCCAGCGGGGGGCTTGGGAGATACGCAGTATTTT
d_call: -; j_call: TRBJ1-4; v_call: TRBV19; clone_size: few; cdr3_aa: CASSIPRDATNEKLFF; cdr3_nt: TGTGCCAGTAGTATCCCCCGGGATGCAACTAATGAAAAACTGTTTTTT
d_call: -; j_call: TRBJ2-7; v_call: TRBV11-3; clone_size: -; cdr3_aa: CASSPAGGVTEQYF; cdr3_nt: TGTGCCAGCAGCCCGGCGGGTGGGGTTACCGAGCAGTACTTC
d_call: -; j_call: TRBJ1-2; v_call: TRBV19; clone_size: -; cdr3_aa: CASSIDPERGYTF; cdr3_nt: TGTGCCAGTAGTATAGATCCGGAGAGGGGCTACACCTTC
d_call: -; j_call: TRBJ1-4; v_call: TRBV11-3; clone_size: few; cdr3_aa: CASSPPRGSSNEKLFF; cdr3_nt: TGTGCCAGCAGCCCCCCTAGGGGGAGCTCTAATGAAAAACTGTTTTTT
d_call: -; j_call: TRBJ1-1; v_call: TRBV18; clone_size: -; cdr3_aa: CASSLNLKTGRMNTEAFF; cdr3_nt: TGTGCCAGCTCACTAAACCTAAAGACAGGAAGGATGAACACTGAAGCTTTCTTT
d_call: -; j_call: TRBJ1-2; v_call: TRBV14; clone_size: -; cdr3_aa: CASSQDPWSYGYTF; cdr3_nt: TGTGCCAGCAGCCAAGATCCTTGGTCCTATGGCTACACCTTC
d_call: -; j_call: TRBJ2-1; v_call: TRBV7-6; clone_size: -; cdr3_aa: CASSPNFFVVGEDNEQFF; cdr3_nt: TGTGCCAGCAGCCCCAATTTCTTCGTCGTAGGGGAGGACAATGAGCAGTTCTTC
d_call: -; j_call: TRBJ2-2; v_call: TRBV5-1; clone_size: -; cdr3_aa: CASSLEIGVTGELFF; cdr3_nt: TGCGCCAGCAGCTTGGAGATTGGGGTCACCGGGGAGCTGTTTTTT
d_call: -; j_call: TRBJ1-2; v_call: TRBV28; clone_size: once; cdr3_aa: CASSLPYYGYTF; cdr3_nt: TGTGCCAGCAGTTTACCGTACTATGGCTACACCTTC
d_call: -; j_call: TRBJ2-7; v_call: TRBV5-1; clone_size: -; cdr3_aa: CASSLSQDPYEQYF; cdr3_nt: TGCGCCAGCAGCTTGAGTCAGGACCCCTACGAGCAGTACTTC
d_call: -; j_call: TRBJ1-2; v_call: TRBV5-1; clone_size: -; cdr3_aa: CASSLGGSDYGYTF; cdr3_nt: TGCGCCAGCAGCTTGGGGGGCTCGGACTATGGCTACACCTTC
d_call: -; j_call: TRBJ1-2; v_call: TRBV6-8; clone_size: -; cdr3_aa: CASSYRPTAVYGYTF; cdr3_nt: TGTGCCAGCAGTTACAGACCGACAGCAGTCTATGGCTACACCTTC
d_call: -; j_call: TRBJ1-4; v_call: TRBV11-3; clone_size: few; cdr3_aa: CASSSVPAGNEKLFF; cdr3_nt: TGTGCCAGCAGCTCCGTTCCGGCTGGTAATGAAAAACTGTTTTTT
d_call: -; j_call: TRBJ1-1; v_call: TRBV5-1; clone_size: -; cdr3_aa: CASSLQGSGMNTEAFF; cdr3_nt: TGCGCCAGCAGCTTGCAGGGTTCGGGCATGAACACTGAAGCTTTCTTT
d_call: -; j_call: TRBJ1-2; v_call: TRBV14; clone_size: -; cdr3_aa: CASSQDLDPNYGYTF; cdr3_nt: TGTGCCAGCAGCCAAGATTTGGACCCAAACTATGGCTACACCTTC
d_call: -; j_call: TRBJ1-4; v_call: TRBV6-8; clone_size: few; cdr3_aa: CASRQPYGSEKLFF; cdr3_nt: TGTGCCAGCAGGCAGCCATACGGAAGTGAAAAACTGTTTTTT
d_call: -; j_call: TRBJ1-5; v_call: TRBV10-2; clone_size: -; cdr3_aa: CASSEMRENQPQHF; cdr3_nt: TGCGCCAGCAGTGAGATGAGGGAAAATCAGCCCCAGCATTTT
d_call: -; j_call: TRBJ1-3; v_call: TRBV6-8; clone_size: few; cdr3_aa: CASSYGGNTGNTIYF; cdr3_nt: TGTGCCAGCAGTTACGGGGGGAATACCGGAAACACCATATATTTT
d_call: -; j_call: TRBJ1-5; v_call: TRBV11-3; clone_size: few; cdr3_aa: CASSLRGSDSNQPQHF; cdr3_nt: TGTGCCAGCAGCTTGAGGGGGTCGGATAGCAATCAGCCCCAGCATTTT
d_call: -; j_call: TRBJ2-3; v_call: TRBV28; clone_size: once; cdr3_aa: CASRDHSTDTQYF; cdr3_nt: TGTGCCAGCAGAGACCATAGCACAGATACGCAGTATTTT